This T cell receptor (beta chain) was recorded in a study of graft-versus-host responses after intestinal transplantation. Study-wide findings and caveats: Recipient-marrow GvH clones were detected, some having first appeared in ileum or blood.

Data came from immunoSEQ multiplex PCR; TCRdb stores just in-frame clones and leaves some out. The sample includes roughly 110,000 clones, around nine tenths of them seen just once. With regard to this clone: Its antigen is unknown.

The CDR3 runs to 12 residues. The germline V and J ends were trimmed by 1 base and 5 bases, with 4 bases remaining between them. Germline CDR1 reads SNHLY; CDR2 reads FYNNEI. The sample was unstimulated CD4+ T cells sorted from spleen or lymph node cells, taken before transplant. The sequence came from a human donor who was the organ donor for an intestinal transplant. The chain employs TRBV2 and TRBJ2-3; D is unclear. CDR3 in DNA: TGTGCCAGCAGTGAAGAGGAAGATACGCAGTATTTT. Its translation is CASSEEEDTQYF. The full variable domain, rest sourced from reference TRBV2 and TRBJ2-3, is EPEVTQTPSHQVTQMGQEVILRCVPISNHLYFYWYRQILGQKVEFLVSFYNNEISEKSEIFDDQFSVERPDGSNFTLKIRSTKLEDSAMYFCASSEEEDTQYFGPGTRLTVL.